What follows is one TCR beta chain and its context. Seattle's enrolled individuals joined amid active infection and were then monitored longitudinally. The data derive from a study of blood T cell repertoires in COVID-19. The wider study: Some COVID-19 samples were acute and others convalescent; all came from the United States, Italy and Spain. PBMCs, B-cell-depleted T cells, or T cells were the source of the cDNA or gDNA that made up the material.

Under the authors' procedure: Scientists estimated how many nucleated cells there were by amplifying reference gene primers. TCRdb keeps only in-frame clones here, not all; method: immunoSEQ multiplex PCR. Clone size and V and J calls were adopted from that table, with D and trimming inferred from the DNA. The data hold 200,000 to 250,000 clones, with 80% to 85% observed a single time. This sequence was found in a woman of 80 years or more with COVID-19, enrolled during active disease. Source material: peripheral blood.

The CDR3 protein is CASSPTDYYGYTF. The DNA for the CDR3 is TGTGCCAGCTCACCGACGGACTACTATGGCTACACCTTC. The V call is TRBV18, the J call TRBJ1-2; D is uncertain. The CDR3 extends over 13 amino acids. The germline V gene has CDR1 KGHSH and CDR2 LQKENI. V was trimmed by 3 bases and J by 3 bases, leaving 8 bases between them.